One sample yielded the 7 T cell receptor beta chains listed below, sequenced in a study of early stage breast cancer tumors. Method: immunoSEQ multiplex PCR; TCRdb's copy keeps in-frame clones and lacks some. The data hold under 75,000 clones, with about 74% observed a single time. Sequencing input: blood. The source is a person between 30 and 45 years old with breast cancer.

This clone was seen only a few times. The CDR3 reads CASSIDLWAEGGAFF. In DNA form, the CDR3 reads TGTGCCAGTAGTATAGATCTATGGGCGGAGGGGGGAGCTTTCTTT. The chain has TRBV19 and TRBJ1-1, with D possibly being TRBD1 (6 bases). CDR1 is LNHDA and CDR2 is SQIVND in the germline V gene (reference sequence). The CDR3 has 15 residues. The V and J ends lost 0 bases and 10 bases respectively, with 18 bases between them.

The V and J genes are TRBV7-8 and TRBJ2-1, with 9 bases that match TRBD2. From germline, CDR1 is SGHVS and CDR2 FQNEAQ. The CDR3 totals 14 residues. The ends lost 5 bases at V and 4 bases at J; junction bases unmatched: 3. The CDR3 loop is CASSAGGAYNEQFF. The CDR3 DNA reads TGTGCCAGCAGCGCGGGGGGGGCATACAATGAGCAGTTCTTC.

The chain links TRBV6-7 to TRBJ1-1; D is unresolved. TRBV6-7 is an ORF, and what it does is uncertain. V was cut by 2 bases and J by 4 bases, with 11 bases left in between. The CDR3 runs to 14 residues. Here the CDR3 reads CASSYNDESTEAFF. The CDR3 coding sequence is TGTGCCAGCAGTTACAACGACGAGAGCACTGAAGCTTTCTTT.

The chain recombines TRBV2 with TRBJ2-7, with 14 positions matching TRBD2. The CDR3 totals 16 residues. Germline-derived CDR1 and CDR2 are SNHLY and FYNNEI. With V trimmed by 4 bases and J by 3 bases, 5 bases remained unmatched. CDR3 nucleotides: TGTGCCAGCAGTGGGGGACTAGCGGGAGTGGGCTACGAGCAGTACTTC. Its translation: CASSGGLAGVGYEQYF.

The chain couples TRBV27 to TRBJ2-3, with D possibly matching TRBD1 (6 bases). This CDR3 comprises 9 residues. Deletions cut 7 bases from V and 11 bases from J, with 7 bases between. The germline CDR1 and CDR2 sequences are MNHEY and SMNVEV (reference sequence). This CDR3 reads CASIRGQYF. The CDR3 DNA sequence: TGTGCCAGCATCAGGGGGCAGTATTTT.

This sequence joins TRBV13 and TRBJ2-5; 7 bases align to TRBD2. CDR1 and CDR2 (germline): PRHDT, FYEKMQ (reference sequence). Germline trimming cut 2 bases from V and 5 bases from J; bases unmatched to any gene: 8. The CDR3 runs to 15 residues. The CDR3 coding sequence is TGTGCCAGCAGCTTATGGCGGGACGGGGGGGAGACCCAGTACTTC. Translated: CASSLWRDGGETQYF.

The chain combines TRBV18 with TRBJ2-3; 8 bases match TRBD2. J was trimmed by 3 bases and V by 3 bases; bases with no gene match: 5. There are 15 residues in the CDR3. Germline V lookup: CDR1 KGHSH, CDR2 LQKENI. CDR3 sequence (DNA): TGTGCCAGCTCACCCATAGCGGGGAGGACAGATACGCAGTATTTT. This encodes CASSPIAGRTDTQYF.